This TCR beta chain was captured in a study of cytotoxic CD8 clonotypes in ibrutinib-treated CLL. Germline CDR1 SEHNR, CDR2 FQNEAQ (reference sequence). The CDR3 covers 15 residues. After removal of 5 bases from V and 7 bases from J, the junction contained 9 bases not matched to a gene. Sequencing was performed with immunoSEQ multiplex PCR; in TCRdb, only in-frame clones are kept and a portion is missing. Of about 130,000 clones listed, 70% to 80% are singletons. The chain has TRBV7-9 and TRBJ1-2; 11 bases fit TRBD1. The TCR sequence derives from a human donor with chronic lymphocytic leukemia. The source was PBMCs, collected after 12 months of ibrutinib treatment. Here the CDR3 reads CASSRDADRGPGYTF. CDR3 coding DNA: TGTGCCAGCAGCCGTGATGCGGACAGGGGGCCTGGCTACACCTTC.